Below are 17 T cell receptor beta chains sequenced from a single sample in a study of early T cells in non-severe SARS-CoV-2 infection. A single record per CDR3 protein comes from TCRdb applying MiXCR to the 5' RACE reads. The table has nearly 110,000 distinct CDR3 sequences, over 8.5% seen once; the top ten hold 6.5% to 8%. Specimen: whole blood. Source of these receptors: an adult who was a healthcare worker with PCR-confirmed SARS-CoV-2 infection or an uninfected control (not recorded which).

This chain uses TRBV7-7 with TRBJ2-7, with 7 bases fitting TRBD2. Losses at the gene ends were 1 base for V and 6 bases for J; bases not matched to a gene: 3. The V gene's germline CDR1 is SSHAT and CDR2 FNYEAQ (reference sequence). The CDR3 length is 13 residues. The CDR3 nucleotides are TGTGCCAGCAGCTTAGGCAGGGAGGGCGAGCAGTACTTC. Translating it yields CASSLGREGEQYF.

This clonotype was observed a handful of times. V usage is TRBV7-6 and J usage is TRBJ2-3; the match to TRBD2 covers 8 bases. V shed 3 bases and J 3 bases; nucleotides not matched to a gene: 5. Germline V gives CDR1 SGHVS, CDR2 FNYEAQ. The length of the CDR3 is 15 residues. The CDR3 DNA is TGTGCCAGCAGCTTTGGTAGCGGGAAGACAGATACGCAGTATTTT. Protein sequence: CASSFGSGKTDTQYF.

This clonotype was observed at least ten times. The chain uses TRBV7-9 and TRBJ1-1; D might be TRBD1 (5 bases). Deletions cut 3 bases from V and 1 base from J, with 12 bases between. Looked up from germline, CDR1 is SEHNR and CDR2 is FQNEAQ (reference sequence). The CDR3 has 15 residues. The CDR3 DNA is TGTGCCAGCAGCTTGGGGAGGACACCGAACACTGAAGCTTTCTTT. Translation: CASSLGRTPNTEAFF.

The sample holds a few counts of this clonotype. This chain's CDR3 is CASSRDRAYGYTF. The CDR3 DNA follows: TGTGCCAGCAGCCGGGACAGGGCTTATGGCTACACCTTC. The chain employs TRBV6-2 or TRBV6-3 and TRBJ1-2; 9 nucleotides match TRBD1. Trimming removed 6 bases from V and 5 bases from J; junction bases left unmatched: 4. The CDR3 contains 13 residues. Germline V gives CDR1 MNHEY, CDR2 SVGEGT.

The sample holds many counts of this clonotype. This chain uses TRBV5-6 with TRBJ2-5, with D tentatively TRBD1 or TRBD2 (5 bases each). V gave up 2 bases and J gave up 5 bases, with 10 bases separating them. The CDR3 totals 13 residues. Germline assignment: CDR1 SGHDT and CDR2 YYEEEE. CDR3 loop: CASSFPGTETQYF. The CDR3 DNA reads as TGTGCCAGCAGCTTTCCAGGGACGGAGACCCAGTACTTC.

V gene TRBV5-1 combines with J gene TRBJ2-1, with 12 bases aligning to TRBD2. Trimming took 4 bases from V and 1 from J; bases not matched to a gene: 15. The CDR3 runs to 20 residues. Germline CDR1 SGHRS, CDR2 YFSETQ. As DNA, the CDR3 is TGCGCCAGCAGCCCCCAACCGGGACTAGCGGGCCGGAGGTCCTACAATGAGCAGTTCTTC. Amino acid sequence: CASSPQPGLAGRRSYNEQFF.

This clonotype was recorded many times. The rearrangement links TRBV7-2 to TRBJ2-1; D gene uncertain. Per germline, CDR1 SGHTA and CDR2 FQGNSA. The CDR3 sequence is 13 residues long. V lost 7 bases and J 0 bases, leaving 7 bases between the germline ends. The CDR3 DNA reads TGTGCCAGCACCTGGAGCTCCTACAATGAGCAGTTCTTC. Amino acid sequence: CASTWSSYNEQFF. The whole variable domain, filled in from reference TRBV7-2 and TRBJ2-1, reads GAGVSQSPSNKVTEKGKDVELRCDPISGHTALYWYRQSLGQGLEFLIYFQGNSAPDKSGLPSDRFSAERTGGSVSTLTIQRTQQEDSAVYLCASTWSSYNEQFFGPGTRLTVL.

This clonotype was seen many times. V and J are TRBV29-1 and TRBJ2-3; D may match TRBD1 or TRBD2 (5 bases each). This CDR3 spans 12 amino acids. Germline V CDR1 and CDR2: SQVTM, ANQGSEA. The V end was cut by 6 bases, the J end by 2 bases, with 9 bases between. The CDR3 region has the DNA TGCAGCGTGCACGGGACCACAGATACGCAGTATTTT. Amino acid sequence: CSVHGTTDTQYF.

In its sample, this clonotype was seen a few times. The V and J genes are TRBV20-1 and TRBJ2-7, with TRBD2 identical over 8 bases. This CDR3 is 13 amino acids long. Germline assignment: CDR1 DFQATT and CDR2 SNEGSKA (reference sequence). V trimming: 2 bases; J trimming: 4 bases; junction bases outside the gene matches: 4. The CDR3 DNA reads TGCAGTGCTAGACGCGGGGGGCTGTACGAGCAGTACTTC. It encodes CSARRGGLYEQYF.

This chain links TRBV13 with TRBJ2-3; TRBD1 matches at 10 bases. J was trimmed by 5 bases and V by 5 bases; bases with no gene match: 7. The germline V gene encodes CDR1 PRHDT and CDR2 FYEKMQ (reference sequence). The CDR3 contains 15 residues. CDR3 loop: CASSPGDRGRDTQYF. As DNA, the CDR3 is TGTGCCAGCAGCCCCGGAGACAGGGGGCGAGATACGCAGTATTTT.

Many counts were recorded for this clonotype. J is TRBJ2-5 and V is TRBV29-1; D possibly corresponds to TRBD2 (6 bases). CDR3 length: 14 residues. The V end was cut by 6 bases, the J end by 4 bases, with 18 bases between. Germline loops: CDR1 SQVTM, CDR2 ANQGSEA. The CDR3 is CSVGGRLRGETQYF. The CDR3 coding sequence is TGCAGCGTCGGGGGACGGCTCAGAGGAGAGACCCAGTACTTC.

The chain is built from TRBV2 and TRBJ2-5; unclear D gene. Germline assignment: CDR1 SNHLY and CDR2 FYNNEI. CDR3 length: 13 amino acids. The ends were cut back, 8 bases at V and 2 bases at J, with 12 bases in the middle. In nucleotides, the CDR3 is TGTGCCAGCTCCAGATATATACAAGAGACCCAGTACTTC. It is translated as CASSRYIQETQYF.

The gene calls are TRBV2 and TRBJ2-3; D not certain. V lost 9 bases and J lost 1, with 8 bases in between. The CDR3 is 12 amino acids. CDR1 and CDR2 from the germline V gene are SNHLY and FYNNEI. DNA for the CDR3: TGTGCCAGATCTGCTGGCACAGATACGCAGTATTTT. Protein: CARSAGTDTQYF. Full variable domain (rest looked up from reference TRBV2 and TRBJ2-3): EPEVTQTPSHQVTQMGQEVILRCVPISNHLYFYWYRQILGQKVEFLVSFYNNEISEKSEIFDDQFSVERPDGSNFTLKIRSTKLEDSAMYFCARSAGTDTQYFGPGTRLTVL.

This clonotype showed up many times. V usage is TRBV3-1 and J usage is TRBJ2-5; TRBD2 matches 11 bases. The CDR3 has 18 residues. V shed 0 bases and J 2 bases; nucleotides not matched to a gene: 8. CDR1 is LGHDT and CDR2 is YNNKEL in the germline V gene (reference sequence). CDR3 bases: TGTGCCAGCAGCCAAGATAGCGGGAGGGCTTCGGTTCAAGAGACCCAGTACTTC. It codes for CASSQDSGRASVQETQYF.

J is TRBJ1-5 and V is TRBV27, with D perhaps TRBD1 (5 bases). The CDR3 contains 15 residues. The V gene lost 0 bases and the J gene lost 6 bases, with 12 bases spanning the gap. Germline-derived CDR1 and CDR2 are MNHEY and SMNVEV (reference sequence). The CDR3 DNA follows: TGTGCCAGCAGTTTATCGTGGCAGGGAGGTCAGCCCCAGCATTTT. Residues: CASSLSWQGGQPQHF.

This clonotype was detected ten times or more. The V gene is TRBV28, the J gene TRBJ2-7, with D hard to call. V shed 1 base and J shed 7 bases, with 11 bases lying between them. The CDR3 is 13 residues long. Germline V gene lookup returns CDR1 MDHEN and CDR2 SYDVKM. The CDR3 region has the DNA TGTGCCAGCAGTTTATCAGGTACTGGGGAGCAGTACTTC. Translated, it gives CASSLSGTGEQYF.

The gene calls are TRBV7-6 and TRBJ2-2, with D possibly being TRBD2 (5 bases). CDR3 length: 18 residues. Deletions cut 1 base from V and 1 base from J, with 16 bases between. Germline V gene sequence: CDR1 SGHVS, CDR2 FNYEAQ. CDR3: CASSLEGLGVLNTGELFF. As DNA, the CDR3 is TGTGCCAGCAGCTTAGAAGGGTTGGGAGTATTGAACACCGGGGAGCTGTTTTTT. The full variable domain, in which reference TRBV7-6 and TRBJ2-2 provide the parts outside the CDR3, is GAGVSQSPRYKVTKRGQDVALRCDPISGHVSLYWYRQALGQGPEFLTYFNYEAQQDKSGLPNDRFSAERPEGSISTLTIQRTEQRDSAMYRCASSLEGLGVLNTGELFFGEGSRLTVL.